A single sample is the source of the 17 T cell receptor beta chains below, sequenced in a study of shared clonotypes between healthy human individuals. Some clones are missing from TCRdb's copy, which holds only in-frame ones; the method was immunoSEQ multiplex PCR. The sample has fewer than 1.8 million clones, 97% to 99% seen once. The sample taken for sequencing was naive CD4+ T cells sorted from blood. Specified subset: CD45RA+ positively selected. The receptors were sampled from a man aged 30-40 years in good health.

The chain is built from TRBV5-1 and TRBJ1-4, with D perhaps matching TRBD1 (6 bases). The CDR3 spans 14 residues. CDR1 and CDR2 from the germline V gene are SGHRS and YFSETQ. Trimming shortened V by 2 bases and J by 7 bases, and 12 bases separated the two germline ends. The CDR3 DNA sequence: TGCGCCAGCAGCTTCGGGGACACGAGTGAAAAACTGTTTTTT. Its protein is CASSFGDTSEKLFF.

The V and J genes are TRBV7-9 and TRBJ2-5; no clear D gene. Trimming removed 3 bases from V and 0 bases from J, with 8 bases in between. The CDR3 consists of 14 residues. CDR1 is SEHNR and CDR2 is FQNEAQ in the germline V gene (reference sequence). Here the CDR3 reads CASSLGGYQETQYF. The CDR3 nucleotides are TGTGCCAGCAGCTTGGGCGGATACCAAGAGACCCAGTACTTC.

The V and J genes are TRBV5-5 and TRBJ2-7, with D uncertain. In germline, CDR1 is SGHKS, CDR2 YYEKEE (reference sequence). CDR3 length equals 15 residues. V shed 3 bases and J shed 0 bases, with 13 bases lying between them. The CDR3 nucleotides are TGTGCCAGCAGCTGGTCTGTACACAACTCCTACGAGCAGTACTTC. Protein product: CASSWSVHNSYEQYF.

The chain is built from TRBV10-3 and TRBJ2-1, with a possible D match to TRBD2 (6 bases). Germline CDR1 reads ENHRY; CDR2 reads SYGVKD. The V end lost 10 bases, the J end lost 2 bases, and 12 bases lay between the germline ends. This CDR3 comprises 13 residues. CDR3 residues: CATGTETYNEQFF. The CDR3 region has the DNA TGTGCCACCGGGACTGAAACCTACAATGAGCAGTTCTTC.

The chain couples TRBV7-8 to TRBJ2-3, with D possibly matching TRBD2 (6 bases). The CDR3 runs 14 residues. Per the germline V gene, CDR1 is SGHVS and CDR2 is FQNEAQ. The V end was cut by 2 bases, the J end by 6 bases, with 12 bases between. The CDR3 coding sequence is TGTGCCAGCAGCTTAAACGGGAGATCGGATACGCAGTATTTT. This gives the protein CASSLNGRSDTQYF.

The rearrangement links TRBV20-1 to TRBJ2-3; 10 bases agree with TRBD2. Germline V gene sequence: CDR1 DFQATT, CDR2 SNEGSKA (reference sequence). This CDR3 is built from 11 residues. The CDR3 here is CSGLAANTQYF. CDR3 bases: TGCTCTGGACTAGCGGCAAACACGCAGTATTTT.

V gene TRBV9 combines with J gene TRBJ2-7; TRBD1 matches 8 bases. Trimming cost V 0 bases and J 3 bases; bases outside gene matches: 5. The CDR3 totals 15 residues. In germline, CDR1 is SGDLS, CDR2 YYNGEE. The CDR3 reads CASSVEQGAGYEQYF. The CDR3 region has the DNA TGTGCCAGCAGCGTAGAGCAGGGGGCTGGCTACGAGCAGTACTTC. Complete variable domain (other parts from reference TRBV9 and TRBJ2-7): DSGVTQTPKHLITATGQRVTLRCSPRSGDLSVYWYQQSLDQGLQFLIQYYNGEERAKGNILERFSAQQFPDLHSELNLSSLELGDSALYFCASSVEQGAGYEQYFGPGTRLTVT.

The chain links TRBV7-9 to TRBJ1-1; D remains ambiguous. Germline V gives CDR1 SEHNR, CDR2 FQNEAQ (reference sequence). Trimming removed 6 bases at V and 0 bases at J, with 11 bases between. The CDR3 is 14 residues long. The CDR3 nucleotides are TGTGCCAGCAGTCGAAGGACCTTGAACACTGAAGCTTTCTTT. Translated, it gives CASSRRTLNTEAFF.

With respect to this clone: Other DNA sequences in this specimen translate into the identical CDR3. The V and J genes are TRBV7-8 and TRBJ2-3; D gene ambiguous. CDR3 length equals 11 residues. V shed 3 bases and J shed 3 bases, with 1 base lying between them. Germline-derived CDR1 and CDR2 are SGHVS and FQNEAQ. CDR3 nucleotide sequence: TGTGCCAGCAGCTTGACAGATACGCAGTATTTT. Its translation is CASSLTDTQYF.

The chain links TRBV7-2 to TRBJ1-5; possibly TRBD1 for D (6 bases). The CDR3 sequence is 13 residues long. V was pared by 5 bases and J by 6 bases, with 11 bases between. Germline assignment: CDR1 SGHTA and CDR2 FQGNSA. CDR3 in DNA: TGTGCCAGCAGCCCAGGGGCCAGTCAGCCCCAGCATTTT. This translates into CASSPGASQPQHF.

This clone has only one observation. This chain connects TRBV23-1 to TRBJ2-7; D possibly uses TRBD1 or TRBD2 (6 bases each). TRBV23-1 is designated an ORF whose function remains uncertain. V was shortened by 0 bases and J by 0 bases, with 15 bases between the two germline ends. This CDR3 has 17 residues. CDR3 region: CASSQSRGGPPSYEQYF. The DNA for the CDR3 is TGCGCCAGCAGTCAATCGCGTGGGGGGCCTCCCTCCTACGAGCAGTACTTC.

The CDR3 DNA is TGTGCCAGCAGCTTAAGATGGCTAGCGGCGGGTGCCGGGGAGCTGTTTTTT. As protein: CASSLRWLAAGAGELFF. This chain links TRBV11-2 with TRBJ2-2, with 7 positions matching TRBD2. The CDR3 runs to 17 residues. Germline V gives CDR1 SGHAT, CDR2 FQNNGV. Unmatched junction bases numbered 12, after V lost 2 bases and J lost 6 bases.

The rearrangement joins TRBV7-9 to TRBJ2-3; 8 bases fit TRBD2. The CDR3 is 13 residues long. Per the germline V gene, CDR1 is SEHNR and CDR2 is FQNEAQ (reference sequence). The ends lost 3 bases at V and 5 bases at J; junction bases unmatched: 1. In nucleotides, the CDR3 is TGTGCCAGCAGCTTTGCGGGGGGAGATACGCAGTATTTT. Protein: CASSFAGGDTQYF. The entire variable domain, with the rest obtained from reference TRBV7-9 and TRBJ2-3, is as follows: DTGVSQNPRHKITKRGQNVTFRCDPISEHNRLYWYRQTLGQGPEFLTYFQNEAQLEKSRLLSDRFSAERPKGSFSTLEIQRTEQGDSAMYLCASSFAGGDTQYFGPGTRLTVL.

This clone appeared once. This chain uses TRBV14 with TRBJ1-4; D gene unclear. This CDR3 region has 16 residues. Looked up from germline, CDR1 is SGHDN and CDR2 is FVKESK. Trimming removed 2 bases from V and 8 bases from J, with 18 bases in between. Here the CDR3 DNA reads TGTGCCAGCAGCCAAATTCCTTACCCGTTTAGCGAAAAACTGTTTTTT. It yields the protein CASSQIPYPFSEKLFF.

In regard to this clone: The same CDR3 is also encoded by other DNA sequences in this sample. V is TRBV9 and J is TRBJ2-1; TRBD2 matches 8 bases. In germline, CDR1 is SGDLS, CDR2 YYNGEE. The CDR3 is 13 residues long. With V trimmed by 0 bases and J by 7 bases, 0 bases remained unmatched. The CDR3 DNA sequence: TGTGCCAGCAGCGTAGGACTAGCGAATGAGCAGTTCTTC. This translates into CASSVGLANEQFF. Filled out from reference TRBV9 and TRBJ2-1, the complete variable domain reads DSGVTQTPKHLITATGQRVTLRCSPRSGDLSVYWYQQSLDQGLQFLIQYYNGEERAKGNILERFSAQQFPDLHSELNLSSLELGDSALYFCASSVGLANEQFFGPGTRLTVL.

This chain connects TRBV10-3 to TRBJ1-4; tentative D call: TRBD1 (5 bases). The CDR3 contains 12 residues. V dropped 10 bases and J dropped 7 bases, with 13 bases sitting between them. Germline V gives CDR1 ENHRY, CDR2 SYGVKD. The CDR3 spells CATRAGTEKLFF. Here the CDR3 DNA reads TGTGCCACCCGGGCGGGGACTGAAAAACTGTTTTTT.

The chain combines TRBV5-1 with TRBJ2-3, with 11 bases fitting TRBD1. J lost 1 base, V lost 4 bases, and 5 bases had no gene match. CDR1 and CDR2 (germline): SGHRS, YFSETQ. This CDR3 has 16 residues. CDR3 loop: CASSVGTGGRTDTQYF. CDR3 nucleotides: TGCGCCAGCAGCGTGGGGACAGGGGGACGCACAGATACGCAGTATTTT.